This is a list of T cell receptor beta chains from one sample in a study of blood T cell repertoires in COVID-19. Sequenced by immunoSEQ multiplex PCR; TCRdb stores in-frame clones only, minus some. The sample gives about 150,000 clones, 70% to 90% of which show up once; 0.6% to 0.7% is in the top ten. Sequencing used peripheral blood. The origin of the receptors is a man between 60 and 75 years old with COVID-19, enrolled during active disease. CDR3s leave out the opening cysteine and the closing phenylalanine or tryptophan.

cdr3_aa v_call cdr3_length j_call
ASSANNDQPQH TRBV11-2 11 TRBJ1-5
ASSAQRTGNYGYT TRBV7-9 13 TRBJ1-2
ASSAMDRGLIGNQPQH TRBV2 16 TRBJ1-5
ASSPTGSGATRKLF TRBV18 14 TRBJ1-4
ASSFQGGGTEAF TRBV7-8 12 TRBJ1-1
ASSSGGNYGYT TRBV3-1/TRBV3-2 11 TRBJ1-2
ASANSGLSTDTQY TRBV28 13 TRBJ2-3
ASSVSGQGAYEQY TRBV9 13 TRBJ2-7
ARIDSPSEKLF TRBV7-9 11 TRBJ1-4
AWSVIPGGDYGYT TRBV30 13 TRBJ1-2
ASTRGGPQH TRBV12-3/TRBV12-4 9 TRBJ1-5
ASSSRDRGTDTQY TRBV6-2/TRBV6-3 13 TRBJ2-3
ASRVTRENTEAF TRBV6-4 12 TRBJ1-1
ASSLDLAGGGELF TRBV11-3 13 TRBJ2-2
ASSLGTRVGEQF TRBV14 12 TRBJ2-1
ASSSQGSGVNTEAF TRBV7-2 14 TRBJ1-1
ASSPPQGSLGVEQF TRBV18 14 TRBJ2-1
ASSEESRFPQH TRBV2 11 TRBJ1-5
ASSTRTTNSNQPQH TRBV27 14 TRBJ1-5
ASSLGGGRNEQF TRBV19 12 TRBJ2-1
ASSPSRLDAGGYSNQPQH TRBV18 18 TRBJ1-5
ATSLEGNQPQH TRBV15 11 TRBJ1-5
ASSHGLGQGRQETQY TRBV5-1 15 TRBJ2-5
ASSQGQGIYGYT TRBV27 12 TRBJ1-2
ASSLNSGGVDTQY TRBV5-1 13 TRBJ2-3
ASKSSGNDLANYGYT TRBV2 15 TRBJ1-2
ASSFPSGPIETQY TRBV7-8 13 TRBJ2-5